This record covers a single T cell receptor (beta chain). This clone is identified as medium-sized (0.01 to 0.1%). What antigen it recognizes has not been identified. Within one base of it there is no much larger clone, and no base qualities were kept. TCRbeta CDR3 regions were amplified from genomic DNA by means of the immunoSEQ Assay, a bias-controlled multiplex PCR. Concerning the study's data processing: Within the assay, amplification of reference gene primers was used to estimate how many nucleated cells each sample contained. Sequence reads were collapsed and filtered to measure the absolute abundance of every unique TCRbeta CDR3 rearrangement. For each sample, productive Simpson clonality was calculated as the square root of Simpson's diversity index over productive rearrangements. TCRdb mirrors the immuneACCESS table, restricted to in-frame sequences. Some clones are absent from its copies; in checked studies, under half trace to an unresolved V gene, and the reason for the others is unknown. D and trimming were read from the DNA, whereas the V and J calls and clone size are those reported in that table. This sample has 100,000 or so clones in its table, and over 90% of those were observed once. Together, the top ten hold around 4% of the sample.

From the cysteine up to the phenylalanine, the CDR3 has a length of 11 residues. Here the CDR3 DNA is all that survives: 33 bases in frame from base 1. The junction carries 4 bases between V and J, which are trimmed by 5 bases and 6 bases respectively. Per the germline V gene, MDHEN is the CDR1 and SYDVKM is the CDR2. This sample stems from a study of blood T cell repertoires in COVID-19 (dated by TCRdb to 2018 to 2021). With regard to the full study: Samples from collaborators originated in the United States, Italy and Spain and spanned both the acute and convalescent phases of COVID-19. The prospective study material was composed of cDNA or gDNA derived from T cells, B-cell-depleted T cells, or PBMCs. Subjects who had been exposed to COVID-19, were actively infected with it, or had recovered from it provided the deeply sampled blood TCRbeta repertoires that made up the dataset. The repertoires were made available in a free public database intended to serve as a resource for research on the immune response to SARS-CoV-2. The samples were drawn from two sources: the first 160 participants of the ongoing ImmuneRACE study, and some 1,300 subjects contributed by 6 global collaborators. A de-identified subject ID, COVID-19 status, age in years and sex were almost always included in the sample metadata. Where available, HLA class I and class II types were obtained from metadata supplied by the sample provider rather than from assay-based typing. What the work shows at the level of the full study, not this receptor alone: The amount of clinical and demographic metadata varied by source and participant and was provided uncurated.

Each collaborating institution followed its own protocols to collect whole blood in K2EDTA tubes. For TCRbeta analysis, collaborators shipped samples as frozen whole blood, isolated PBMCs, or DNA extracted from either of those sample types. Sequencing was done on a sample of peripheral blood. The TCR was taken from a human donor with active COVID-19. The donor label of this sample is uncertain. The rearranged segments are TRBV28 and TRBJ1-4; no D segment can be confidently identified. CDR3 region: CASSLHEKLFF. The base sequence is TGTGCCAGCAGTCTCCATGAAAAACTGTTTTTT.